A single sample is the source of the 6 T cell receptor beta chains below, sequenced in a study of blood T cells in healthy people across ages. For the second PCR, which ran for 7 to 11 cycles, a sample-barcoded 5' primer and a J-beta primer mix were used. TCRdb fed the 5' RACE reads into MiXCR, producing one record per CDR3 protein. The sample gives roughly 2 million distinct CDR3 sequences, about 50% of which show up once; approximately 2% is in the top ten. The sample comprised blood. The receptors here all came from a woman aged 40 to 49 in good health.

This clonotype was seen once. The rearrangement links TRBV2 to TRBJ1-5; 7 bases are shared with TRBD1. V was pared by 6 bases and J by 2 bases, with 7 bases of the junction left unmatched. CDR3 length equals 15 residues. Germline V gives CDR1 SNHLY, CDR2 FYNNEI. The CDR3 is CASRSDDRGNQPQHF. In DNA form, the CDR3 reads TGTGCCAGCAGATCCGACGACAGGGGCAATCAGCCCCAGCATTTT.

This CDR3 reads CASSYSGVAVGEKLFF. CDR3 bases: TGTGCCAGCAGTTACTCGGGGGTCGCGGTGGGGGAAAAACTGTTTTTT. This chain uses TRBV6-5 with TRBJ1-4; D might be TRBD1 (5 bases). The V end lost 0 bases, the J end lost 8 bases, and 16 bases lay between the germline ends. CDR1 MNHEY and CDR2 SVGAGI come from the germline V gene. The CDR3 runs 16 residues.

The chain uses TRBV28 and TRBJ2-5; D is unclear. The J call is in doubt because the DNA end fits TRBJ2-7 better. In germline, CDR1 is MDHEN, CDR2 SYDVKM. There are 16 residues in the CDR3. For the CDR3, the DNA is TGTGCCAGCAGTTTATTAAGATCTTCTATCCCCTACGAGCAGTACTTC. It codes for CASSLLRSSIPYEQYF.

The V and J genes are TRBV28 and TRBJ2-4; D may correspond to TRBD1 or TRBD2 (5 bases each). Germline values: CDR1 MDHEN, CDR2 SYDVKM. This CDR3 is built from 15 residues. V shed 5 bases and J shed 3 bases, with 14 bases lying between them. The CDR3 here is CASSPGGSLKNIQYF. The DNA of the CDR3 is TGTGCCAGCAGTCCTGGGGGATCCCTCAAAAACATTCAGTACTTC. Full variable domain (missing parts from reference TRBV28 and TRBJ2-4): DVKVTQSSRYLVKRTGEKVFLECVQDMDHENMFWYRQDPGLGLRLIYFSYDVKMKEKGDIPEGYSVSREKKERFSLILESASTNQTSMYLCASSPGGSLKNIQYFGAGTRLSVL.

CDR3 in amino acids: CASSWGTGGKTQYF. CDR3 coding DNA: TGTGCCAGCAGCTGGGGGACAGGGGGGAAGACCCAGTACTTC. The rearrangement links TRBV5-6 to TRBJ2-5; 11 positions agree with TRBD1. This CDR3 contains 14 residues. The V gene's germline CDR1 is SGHDT and CDR2 YYEEEE. V was clipped by 3 bases and J by 6 bases; unmatched bases: 4.

The J gene is TRBJ1-2, the V gene TRBV4-1; D gene uncertain. CDR3 length equals 16 residues. V lost 1 base to trimming and J lost 4 bases, with 16 bases between them. From germline, CDR1 is MGHRA and CDR2 YSYEKL. The CDR3 protein is CASSQGPSRLGYGYTF. The CDR3 DNA reads TGCGCCAGCAGCCAAGGTCCCTCCAGACTGGGCTATGGCTACACCTTC.